Each of the 17 T cell receptor beta chains below was sequenced from the same sample in a study of shared clonotypes between healthy human individuals. Method: immunoSEQ multiplex PCR; TCRdb's copy keeps in-frame clones and lacks some. The table includes 500,000 to 550,000 clones, roughly 95% detected once. The sequenced sample consisted of naive CD4+ T cells sorted from blood. Subset denoted: CD45RA+ positively selected. Receptor source: a woman in her 30s in good health.

The sample holds one count of this clone. The V gene is TRBV19, the J gene TRBJ2-1; 8 nucleotides agree with TRBD1. V gave up 0 bases and J gave up 6 bases; unmatched junction bases: 4. The CDR3 consists of 15 residues. Per the germline V gene, CDR1 is LNHDA and CDR2 is SQIVND (reference sequence). Here the CDR3 reads CASSIDQGASNEQFF. DNA for the CDR3: TGTGCCAGTAGTATAGATCAGGGGGCTTCCAATGAGCAGTTCTTC.

V gene TRBV19 combines with J gene TRBJ2-2; D unresolved. V gave up 4 bases and J gave up 0 bases, with 3 bases separating them. This CDR3 comprises 13 residues. CDR1 LNHDA and CDR2 SQIVND come from the germline V gene (reference sequence). In nucleotides, the CDR3 is TGTGCCAGTAGTAACTCGAACACCGGGGAGCTGTTTTTT. Protein product: CASSNSNTGELFF. Supplemented by reference TRBV19 and TRBJ2-2, the full variable domain reads DGGITQSPKYLFRKEGQNVTLSCEQNLNHDAMYWYRQDPGQGLRLIYYSQIVNDFQKGDIAEGYSVSREKKESFPLTVTSAQKNPTAFYLCASSNSNTGELFFGEGSRLTVL.

The chain employs TRBV27 and TRBJ1-1; 8 bases agree with TRBD1. Germline assignment: CDR1 MNHEY and CDR2 SMNVEV (reference sequence). The CDR3 is 13 amino acids. V trimming: 6 bases; J trimming: 7 bases; junction bases outside the gene matches: 7. The CDR3 loop is CASRRTGYREAFF. The CDR3 nucleotides are TGTGCCAGCAGGCGGACAGGGTACCGTGAAGCTTTCTTT.

The V call is TRBV18, the J call TRBJ2-1; TRBD2 matches 10 bases. After removal of 1 base from V and 7 bases from J, the junction contained 4 bases not matched to a gene. This CDR3 contains 15 residues. Germline V CDR1 and CDR2: KGHSH, LQKENI. In DNA, the CDR3 is TGTGCCAGCTCACCACGGACTAGCGGCATAAATGAGCAGTTCTTC. Its translation is CASSPRTSGINEQFF.

The J gene is TRBJ2-7, the V gene TRBV5-8; D is perhaps TRBD1 (6 bases). CDR3 length: 13 residues. The V and J ends lost 4 bases and 5 bases respectively, with 13 bases between them. Germline-derived CDR1 and CDR2 are SGHTS and YDEGEE. This CDR3 reads CASSLQGNHEQYF. In DNA, the CDR3 is TGTGCCAGCAGCCTACAGGGTAACCACGAGCAGTACTTC.

The chain recombines TRBV29-1 with TRBJ1-4; D is unresolved. CDR1 and CDR2 from the germline V gene are SQVTM and ANQGSEA. Trimming removed 3 bases from V and 6 bases from J, with 11 bases in between. This CDR3 region has 13 residues. Written as DNA, the CDR3 is TGCAGCGTTGACCTGGGTCGGGATGAAAAACTGTTTTTT. Amino acid sequence: CSVDLGRDEKLFF.

The CDR3 DNA sequence: TGTGCCAGCAGCTTGTCAGGGGCCACCGCTTACACCGGGGAGCTGTTTTTT. This sequence encodes CASSLSGATAYTGELFF. V usage is TRBV5-4 and J usage is TRBJ2-2, with D perhaps matching TRBD1 (6 bases). The germline V gene has CDR1 SGHNT and CDR2 YYREEE (reference sequence). Deletions cut 1 base from V and 3 bases from J, with 16 bases between. This CDR3 is built from 17 residues.

The chain joins TRBV5-8 to TRBJ2-6; the D is unclear. Trimming left V 1 base short and J 5 bases short, with 1 base between. Germline V CDR1 and CDR2: SGHTS, YDEGEE. The CDR3 runs 12 residues. The CDR3 DNA is TGTGCCAGCAGCTTGCGGGCCAACGTCCTGACTTTC. Its protein product is CASSLRANVLTF.

The rearrangement uses TRBV5-4 and TRBJ1-4; 9 bases are shared with TRBD1. The CDR3 contains 18 residues. Trimming at V came to 3 bases and at J to 0 bases, leaving 9 bases not matched to a gene. Germline-derived CDR1 and CDR2 are SGHNT and YYREEE (reference sequence). CDR3 sequence reads: CASSSQTGGYATNEKLFF. The CDR3 DNA is TGTGCCAGCAGCTCACAGACAGGGGGATATGCAACTAATGAAAAACTGTTTTTT.

This chain connects TRBV19 to TRBJ1-1, with 7 bases that match TRBD1. From germline, CDR1 is LNHDA and CDR2 SQIVND (reference sequence). The CDR3 contains 15 residues. Losses at the gene ends were 5 bases for V and 0 bases for J; bases not matched to a gene: 6. The CDR3 here is CASSPDRNMNTEAFF. In DNA, the CDR3 is TGTGCCAGTAGTCCGGACAGGAACATGAACACTGAAGCTTTCTTT.

The gene calls are TRBV29-1 and TRBJ2-5; D not resolved. The CDR3 covers 11 residues. Germline loops: CDR1 SQVTM, CDR2 ANQGSEA. Trimming took 1 base from V and 7 from J, leaving 7 bases between them. CDR3 sequence: CSVEGPRTQYF. The DNA for the CDR3 is TGCAGCGTTGAAGGTCCCCGGACCCAGTACTTC.

J is TRBJ2-5 and V is TRBV5-4; 9 positions match TRBD2. The tail of the sequence fits TRBJ2-7 better, so the J call may be wrong. The germline gives CDR1 SGHNT, CDR2 YYREEE (reference sequence). CDR3 size: 15 residues. CDR3 loop: CASSFGGLAGYEQYF. The CDR3 DNA follows: TGTGCCAGCAGCTTTGGGGGACTAGCTGGGTACGAGCAGTACTTC.

The chain has TRBV6-5 and TRBJ2-7, with 9 nucleotides matching TRBD1. Germline CDR1 and CDR2: MNHEY and SVGAGI. V lost 4 bases, J lost 5 bases, and 9 bases stayed unmatched. The CDR3 is made up of 15 amino acids. In DNA, the CDR3 is TGTGCCAGCAGTTCGACCGGGACAGGGAGAAACGAGCAGTACTTC. It is translated as CASSSTGTGRNEQYF.

The chain recombines TRBV19 with TRBJ2-3; D is possibly TRBD1 (5 bases). Germline V gives CDR1 LNHDA, CDR2 SQIVND (reference sequence). The V end lost 5 bases, the J end lost 3 bases, and 15 bases lay between the germline ends. The length of the CDR3 is 15 residues. For the CDR3, the DNA is TGTGCCAGTAGTCCCAACAGGATTGTGACAGATACGCAGTATTTT. This encodes CASSPNRIVTDTQYF.

This rearrangement joins TRBV7-6 to TRBJ2-3, with no clear D. The germline V and J ends were trimmed by 5 bases and 4 bases, with 13 bases remaining between them. This CDR3 is built from 14 residues. The germline CDR1 and CDR2 sequences are SGHVS and FNYEAQ. CDR3 residues: CASSAGLSPDTQYF. In DNA, the CDR3 is TGTGCCAGCAGCGCAGGCCTGAGCCCAGATACGCAGTATTTT.

Comment on this clone: Other DNA variants within this sample encode the same CDR3. The genes are TRBV28 and TRBJ2-7; TRBD1 agrees at 7 bases. Unmatched junction bases numbered 2, after V lost 5 bases and J lost 1 base. Germline values: CDR1 MDHEN, CDR2 SYDVKM. There are 13 residues in the CDR3. DNA of the CDR3: TGTGCCAGCAGTCCGGGACAGTCCTACGAGCAGTACTTC. The encoded protein is CASSPGQSYEQYF.

The chain recombines TRBV11-3 with TRBJ2-1; 14 bases fit TRBD2. With V trimmed by 4 bases and J by 8 bases, 13 bases remained unmatched. The germline CDR1 and CDR2 sequences are SGHNT and YENEEA. The CDR3 totals 18 residues. CDR3 residues: CASSSTGTGTSGSDEQFF. The CDR3 DNA reads TGTGCCAGCAGCTCCACCGGAACCGGGACTAGCGGGAGCGATGAGCAGTTCTTC.